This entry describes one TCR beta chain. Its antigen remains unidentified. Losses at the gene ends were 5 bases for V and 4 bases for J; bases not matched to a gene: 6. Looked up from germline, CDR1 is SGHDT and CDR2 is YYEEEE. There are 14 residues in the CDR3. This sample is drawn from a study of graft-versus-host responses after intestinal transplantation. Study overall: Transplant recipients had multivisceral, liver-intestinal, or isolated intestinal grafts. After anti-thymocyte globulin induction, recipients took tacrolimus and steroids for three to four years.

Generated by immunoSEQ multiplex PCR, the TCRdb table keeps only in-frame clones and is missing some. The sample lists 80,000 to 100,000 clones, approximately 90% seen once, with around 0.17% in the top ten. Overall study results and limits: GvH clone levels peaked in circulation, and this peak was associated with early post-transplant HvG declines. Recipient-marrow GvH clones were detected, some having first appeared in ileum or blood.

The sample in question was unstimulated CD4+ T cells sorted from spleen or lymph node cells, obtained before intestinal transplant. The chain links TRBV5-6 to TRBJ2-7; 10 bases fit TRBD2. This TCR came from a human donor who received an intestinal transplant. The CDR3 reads CASSLAGEAYEQYF. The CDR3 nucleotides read TGTGCCAGCAGTCTAGCGGGAGAAGCTTACGAGCAGTACTTC.